The rows below give T cell receptor beta chains drawn from one sample of a study of shared T cell receptors in the human thymus. TCRdb's table, derived via immunoSEQ multiplex PCR, lists solely in-frame clones and lacks some. The table lists some 640,000 clones, 80% to 90% of them singletons. These data also formed part of another study, on human thymus T cells.

The sequencing input was thymocytes. The source of these receptors is a boy under two years old with a congenital heart defect. CDR3s include the opening cysteine and the closing phenylalanine or tryptophan. Fields, in order: CDR3 protein, J gene, V gene.

CDR3aa: CASSPGPGQRNTEAFF
j_gene: TRBJ1-1
v_gene: TRBV11-3

CDR3aa: CASSLYALPQISGVTIYF
j_gene: TRBJ1-3
v_gene: TRBV28

CDR3aa: CATSTGTSNTDTQYF
j_gene: TRBJ2-3
v_gene: TRBV15

CDR3aa: CASTPGTTPSYEQYF
j_gene: TRBJ2-7
v_gene: TRBV7-2

CDR3aa: CAISLTGGWTLDSPLHF
j_gene: TRBJ1-6
v_gene: TRBV10-3

CDR3aa: CGAGTGAGYTF
j_gene: TRBJ1-2
v_gene: TRBV20-1

CDR3aa: CASGLVTSGGTDTQYF
j_gene: TRBJ2-3
v_gene: TRBV12-5

CDR3aa: CAWSYGTGGVRGHGELFF
j_gene: TRBJ2-2
v_gene: TRBV30

CDR3aa: CAIRTRDGRSYEQYF
j_gene: TRBJ2-7
v_gene: TRBV28

CDR3aa: CASSQEAKQYF
j_gene: TRBJ2-3
v_gene: TRBV4-1

CDR3aa: CASSGGRQDDGNQPQHF
j_gene: TRBJ1-5
v_gene: TRBV7-9

CDR3aa: CASSQDIEGAYEQYF
j_gene: TRBJ2-7
v_gene: TRBV4-3